Presented here are 27 T cell receptor beta chains from one specimen sequenced in a study of T-cell memory formation after mild COVID-19. From the 5' RACE reads, TCRdb called clonotypes with MiXCR, one entry per CDR3 protein. Among roughly 180,000 distinct CDR3 sequences listed, 9.5% to 13% were seen once. Sequenced sample: PBMCs or a T cell subset sorted from them (not recorded which). These receptor sequences come from a man younger than 35 who had mild COVID-19 (a few samples of this study predate the infection). Cell type and time point are not known.

About this clonotype itself: The junction and the germline gene differ at one end; a read error may be behind it. V and J are TRBV2 and TRBJ1-2; 7 bases are a match to TRBD1. Germline V gene lookup returns CDR1 SNHLY and CDR2 FYNNEI. CDR3 length equals 12 residues. The CDR3 reads CASSGTGGKILF. CDR3 bases: TGTGCCAGCAGTGGGACAGGCGGTAAGATCCTGTTC.

The chain links TRBV12-3 or TRBV12-4 to TRBJ2-3; perhaps D is TRBD1 or TRBD2 (5 bases each). The CDR3 spans 15 residues. Trimming cost V 7 bases and J 3 bases, with 17 bases left between them. The CDR3 coding sequence is TGTGCCAGCAACCCGGGGCCAGCGGAGACAGATACGCAGTATTTT. As protein: CASNPGPAETDTQYF.

A few counts support this clonotype. The rearrangement links TRBV9 to TRBJ2-5, with 7 bases that match TRBD2. The trim removed 2 bases at V and 5 bases at J, leaving 6 bases unmatched. CDR3 length: 14 residues. Germline CDR1 and CDR2: SGDLS and YYNGEE. DNA of the CDR3: TGTGCCAGCAGCGTTCAGCTCGGGGGGGAGACCCAGTACTTC. Its translation: CASSVQLGGETQYF.

The chain recombines TRBV20-1 with TRBJ2-1; 8 bases align to TRBD1. The germline V gene encodes CDR1 DFQATT and CDR2 SNEGSKA (reference sequence). There are 17 residues in the CDR3. After removal of 5 bases from V and 3 bases from J, the junction contained 15 bases not matched to a gene. DNA of the CDR3: TGCAGTGCTCCCGAGGGTGTTCGGACAGGGCTCTACAATGAGCAGTTCTTC. This sequence encodes CSAPEGVRTGLYNEQFF.

This clonotype occurred a few times. The J gene is TRBJ2-5, the V gene TRBV7-3, with TRBD2 as a possible D gene (7 bases). Germline V gene lookup returns CDR1 SGHTA and CDR2 FQGTGA. Trimming stripped 5 bases from V and 2 bases from J, with 9 bases between. The CDR3 extends over 13 amino acids. As DNA, the CDR3 is TGTGCCAGCAGCGCGGGGGCACAAGAGACCCAGTACTTC. Protein sequence: CASSAGAQETQYF.

The chain is built from TRBV25-1 and TRBJ1-1; D perhaps matches TRBD1 (5 bases). There are 15 residues in the CDR3. The V gene lost 3 bases and the J gene lost 4 bases, with 15 bases spanning the gap. Per germline, CDR1 MGHDK and CDR2 SYGVNS. The DNA of the CDR3 is TGTGCCAGCAGTGATAGCGGGGGGGGAAGCACTGAAGCTTTCTTT. Its protein product is CASSDSGGGSTEAFF.

This clonotype was seen a few times. The chain carries TRBV4-2 and TRBJ1-6; D remains unclear. This CDR3 has 13 residues. Trimming pared 0 bases from V and 9 bases from J, leaving 6 bases between. Germline CDR1 is LGHNA and CDR2 is YNFKEQ. CDR3 sequence (DNA): TGTGCCAGCAGCCAAGATCCGGGTTCACCCCTCCACTTT. Its translation is CASSQDPGSPLHF.

The chain couples TRBV29-1 to TRBJ2-3; TRBD1 matches 9 bases. V lost 6 bases and J lost 1; bases outside the gene matches: 11. This CDR3 is 16 amino acids long. The V gene's germline CDR1 is SQVTM and CDR2 ANQGSEA. The CDR3 DNA follows: TGCAGCGTAGGGGACAGGGTTTCAAGCCGCACAGATACGCAGTATTTT. Protein sequence: CSVGDRVSSRTDTQYF.

In this sample, this clonotype turned up a few times. The V call is TRBV7-8, the J call TRBJ2-1; 7 nucleotides agree with TRBD2. After removal of 4 bases from V and 2 bases from J, the junction contained 11 bases not matched to a gene. Per germline, CDR1 SGHVS and CDR2 FQNEAQ. This CDR3 spans 17 amino acids. As DNA, the CDR3 is TGTGCCAGCAGCTCCTCCGTGGCCGGGGGGACCTACAATGAGCAGTTCTTC. It is translated as CASSSSVAGGTYNEQFF.

The table lists this clonotype with a few counts. The chain employs TRBV6-5 and TRBJ1-6; perhaps TRBD1 as D (5 bases). Germline V gene data show CDR1 as MNHEY and CDR2 as SVGAGI. CDR3 size: 16 residues. Trimming took 0 bases from V and 8 from J, leaving 14 bases between them. The CDR3 DNA is TGTGCCAGCAGTTACTCGCCGGGGACTGGAGATTCACCCCTCCACTTT. It specifies CASSYSPGTGDSPLHF.

The table lists this clonotype with many counts. This chain links TRBV5-5 with TRBJ2-1; 7 nucleotides align to TRBD1. Trimming at V came to 4 bases and at J to 0 bases, leaving 7 bases not matched to a gene. The CDR3 has 16 residues. CDR1 and CDR2 from the germline V gene are SGHKS and YYEKEE (reference sequence). The CDR3 protein is CASSRTGVSSYNEQFF. The CDR3 nucleotides read TGTGCCAGCAGCCGCACAGGGGTTAGCTCCTACAATGAGCAGTTCTTC.

Ten or more counts support this clonotype. This sequence joins TRBV24-1 and TRBJ2-3; 8 nucleotides align to TRBD2. From germline, CDR1 is KGHDR and CDR2 SFDVKD. This CDR3 region has 16 residues. V shed 6 bases and J 0 bases; nucleotides not matched to a gene: 7. CDR3 in DNA: TGTGCCACCAGTCCCGGGACTAGGGGTAGCACAGATACGCAGTATTTT. This codes for CATSPGTRGSTDTQYF.

CDR3 amino acids: CASSQRTVNQPQHF. The CDR3 nucleotides are TGTGCCAGCAGCCAAAGGACAGTTAATCAGCCCCAGCATTTT. The V gene is TRBV7-2, the J gene TRBJ1-5; weak D call: TRBD1 (6 bases). Germline CDR1 is SGHTA and CDR2 is FQGNSA. Trimming took off 5 bases at V and 4 bases at J, with 12 bases between the two ends. The CDR3 loop spans 14 amino acids.

V and J are TRBV12-5 and TRBJ2-1, with 10 bases fitting TRBD2. The CDR3 has 16 residues. The J segment lost 4 bases and the V segment lost 1 base, leaving 4 bases of the junction unmatched. Germline V CDR1 and CDR2: LGHNT, FRNRAP. The CDR3 loop is CASGLGTSGPYNEQFF. As DNA, the CDR3 is TGTGCTAGTGGTTTGGGGACTAGCGGTCCTTACAATGAGCAGTTCTTC.

This clonotype showed up just a few times. The rearrangement links TRBV7-2 to TRBJ2-3; 11 bases align to TRBD2. Trimming cost V 4 bases and J 5 bases; bases outside gene matches: 5. Germline CDR1 and CDR2: SGHTA and FQGNSA. This CDR3 has 15 residues. The CDR3 region is CASSYSGGAGDTQYF. In DNA form, the CDR3 reads TGTGCCAGCAGCTATAGCGGGGGGGCCGGAGATACGCAGTATTTT.

This chain connects TRBV6-1 to TRBJ2-7, with TRBD1 matching 10 bases. V lost 3 bases, J lost 2 bases, and 4 bases stayed unmatched. The CDR3 has 15 amino acids. Germline V gene data show CDR1 as MNHNS and CDR2 as SASEGT. CDR3 nucleotides: TGTGCCAGCAGTGAGAGTGACAGGGGGCCCTACGAGCAGTACTTC. This sequence encodes CASSESDRGPYEQYF.

At least ten counts were recorded for this clonotype. CDR3 residues: CASSPSGGLGAFF. The CDR3 nucleotides read TGTGCCAGCAGCCCCTCCGGAGGCCTCGGAGCTTTCTTT. The gene calls are TRBV7-2 and TRBJ1-1; no reliable D call. Trimming left V 5 bases short and J 10 bases short, with 17 bases between. Per the germline V gene, CDR1 is SGHTA and CDR2 is FQGNSA. The CDR3 has 13 residues.

The J gene is TRBJ1-2, the V gene TRBV7-9; possibly TRBD1 for D (5 bases). The CDR3 extends over 14 amino acids. Germline assignment: CDR1 SEHNR and CDR2 FQNEAQ (reference sequence). The V end lost 6 bases, the J end lost 4 bases, and 15 bases lay between the germline ends. The DNA of the CDR3 is TGTGCCAGCAGTTCCCAGGGATTTGGCTATGGCTACACCTTC. The encoded protein is CASSSQGFGYGYTF.

This clonotype showed up just a few times. V gene TRBV20-1 combines with J gene TRBJ2-5; 7 positions match TRBD1. The germline V gene has CDR1 DFQATT and CDR2 SNEGSKA (reference sequence). Trimming at V came to 6 bases and at J to 2 bases, leaving 3 bases not matched to a gene. The CDR3 extends over 12 amino acids. This chain's CDR3 is CSAPDRQETQYF. DNA for the CDR3: TGCAGTGCCCCGGACAGGCAAGAGACCCAGTACTTC.

The table lists this clonotype with a few counts. The rearrangement links TRBV24-1 to TRBJ2-2, with 10 positions matching TRBD1. In germline, CDR1 is KGHDR, CDR2 SFDVKD. Trimming at V came to 3 bases and at J to 3 bases, leaving 3 bases not matched to a gene. The CDR3 has 16 residues. Here the CDR3 reads CATSDPGTGDTGELFF. The DNA of the CDR3 is TGTGCCACCAGTGATCCCGGGACAGGGGACACCGGGGAGCTGTTTTTT.

This clonotype showed up just a few times. This sequence joins TRBV20-1 and TRBJ2-5; D possibly uses TRBD1 or TRBD2 (5 bases each). CDR1 and CDR2 (germline): DFQATT, SNEGSKA (reference sequence). Trimming took 5 bases from V and 4 from J, leaving 14 bases between them. CDR3 length: 13 amino acids. The CDR3 spells CSAARDGGETQYF. The DNA for the CDR3 is TGCAGTGCTGCGAGGGACGGAGGAGAGACCCAGTACTTC.

This clonotype has a count of ten or more. The J gene is TRBJ2-3, the V gene TRBV5-6; 10 bases are a match to TRBD2. The trim removed 5 bases at V and 0 bases at J, leaving 3 bases unmatched. Looked up from germline, CDR1 is SGHDT and CDR2 is YYEEEE. The CDR3 totals 15 residues. Here the CDR3 DNA reads TGTGCCAGCAGAATAGCGGGGGGCAGCACAGATACGCAGTATTTT. This translates into CASRIAGGSTDTQYF.

The V and J genes are TRBV18 and TRBJ1-1, with a weak D call TRBD1 (5 bases). There are 16 residues in the CDR3. The V and J ends lost 1 base and 0 bases respectively, with 12 bases between them. Germline CDR1 KGHSH, CDR2 LQKENI. CDR3 sequence reads: CASSPQGTDLNTEAFF. The CDR3 DNA is TGTGCCAGCTCACCACAGGGGACGGATTTGAACACTGAAGCTTTCTTT.

CDR3: CASSSSGGGYEQYV. In DNA, the CDR3 is TGTGCCAGCAGCTCATCCGGGGGGGGCTACGAGCAGTACGTC. The rearrangement uses TRBV7-9 and TRBJ2-7, with 8 bases matching TRBD2. The V gene's germline CDR1 is SEHNR and CDR2 FQNEAQ (reference sequence). The CDR3 totals 14 residues. With V trimmed by 4 bases and J by 3 bases, 5 bases remained unmatched.

A few counts support this clonotype. The chain links TRBV4-3 to TRBJ1-4, with 7 bases lining up with TRBD1. Germline CDR1 and CDR2: LGHNA and YSLEER. Trimming cost V 4 bases and J 4 bases; bases outside gene matches: 6. The CDR3 loop spans 15 amino acids. CDR3 residues: CASSLGTVRNEKLFF. CDR3 DNA: TGCGCCAGCAGCCTTGGGACAGTGCGTAATGAAAAACTGTTTTTT.

With regard to this clonotype: With a much larger clone just one base away, this may be a read error. Here the CDR3 reads CSAASTTGGYTF. CDR3 coding DNA: TGCAGTGCTGCCAGTACCACTGGCGGCTACACCTTC. V gene TRBV20-1 combines with J gene TRBJ1-2; D is ambiguous. This CDR3 is built from 12 residues. CDR1 DFQATT and CDR2 SNEGSKA come from the germline V gene (reference sequence). The V end lost 5 bases, the J end lost 8 bases, and 15 bases lay between the germline ends.

There are many counts of this clonotype. V is TRBV9 and J is TRBJ2-7; D gene uncertain. Trimming left V 0 bases short and J 1 base short, with 8 bases between. The CDR3 consists of 14 residues. CDR1 is SGDLS, CDR2 YYNGEE, per germline. CDR3 sequence reads: CASSVDSRSYEQYF. CDR3 nucleotide sequence: TGTGCCAGCAGCGTAGACAGCCGATCCTACGAGCAGTACTTC. Supplemented by reference TRBV9 and TRBJ2-7, the full variable domain reads DSGVTQTPKHLITATGQRVTLRCSPRSGDLSVYWYQQSLDQGLQFLIQYYNGEERAKGNILERFSAQQFPDLHSELNLSSLELGDSALYFCASSVDSRSYEQYFGPGTRLTVT.